This TCR beta chain was recorded in a study of cytomegalovirus exposure and HLA in healthy donors. Notes on the study in general: Previously analyzed data showed that most TCR beta V segments were productive at a frequency of about 90% or about 30%.

Germline CDR1 and CDR2: SGHDT and YYEEEE. V gave up 3 bases and J gave up 2 bases; unmatched junction bases: 3. The CDR3 is 14 residues long. This clone came up a few times. The antigen is undetermined. PCR involved 60 Vbeta and 13 Jbeta primers. TCRdb keeps only in-frame clones here, not all; method: immunoSEQ multiplex PCR. The repertoire holds roughly 190,000 clones, with approximately 79% as singletons. The sequencing input was PBMCs. This chain joins TRBV5-6 and TRBJ2-3; 7 bases map to TRBD1. The sequence came from a woman in her late teens or twenties in good health and CMV-seronegative. CDR3 sequence (DNA): TGTGCCAGCAGCTCTGGACAGGTCACAGATACGCAGTATTTT. Residues: CASSSGQVTDTQYF.